This is a list of T cell receptor beta chains from one sample in a study of cytomegalovirus exposure and HLA in healthy donors. Libraries were prepared by immunoSEQ multiplex PCR; TCRdb keeps only in-frame clonotypes and omits some of them. The sample records approximately 160,000 clones, around 80% being singletons. Material: PBMCs. All receptors come from a woman in her thirties in good health and CMV-seropositive. CDR3s include the opening cysteine and the closing phenylalanine or tryptophan. D genes are given only for firm matches. Size is stated for part of the rows, as once, few or many counts, or as a class when the clone is expanded.

>TRBV5-1|TRBD1|TRBJ2-7|.
TGCGCCAGCGGGGGCAGGGGGTACGAGCAGTACTTC
CASGGRGYEQYF
>TRBV19|TRBD2|TRBJ2-7|.
TGTGCCAGTAGTATGGGGGTGACTAGCGGTTTGTTCTACGAGCAGTACTTC
CASSMGVTSGLFYEQYF
>TRBV27|TRBD1|TRBJ2-7|.
TGTGCCACTCAACCCGGGGACAGGGGATTCCACGAGCAGTACTTC
CATQPGDRGFHEQYF
>TRBV13|TRBD1|TRBJ2-2|few
TGTGCCAGCAGCTTATTACCCGGGACAGGGAACACCGGGGAGCTGTTTTTT
CASSLLPGTGNTGELFF
>TRBV6-6|.|TRBJ2-7|few
TGTGCCAGCAGCAATGCAGGGGGGAGCACCTACGAGCAGTACTTC
CASSNAGGSTYEQYF
>TRBV10-3|.|TRBJ2-2|once
TGTGCCATCAGCGCGCCGGGGGAGCTGTTTTTT
CAISAPGELFF
>TRBV30|.|TRBJ2-7|.
TGTGCCTGGAGTGTGCGATTATGGGGCCCCTTTGAGCAGTACTTC
CAWSVRLWGPFEQYF
>TRBV18|.|TRBJ1-2|.
TGTGCCAGCTCACCACGACAGCCGAACTATGGCTACACCTTC
CASSPRQPNYGYTF
>TRBV10-3|TRBD2|TRBJ2-7|.
TGTGCCATCAGTGAGTCAGGAGGGACTAGCTTCTACGAGCAGTACTTC
CAISESGGTSFYEQYF
>TRBV10-3|TRBD2|TRBJ2-1|.
TGTGCCATCAGTGAGTCGTCTAGCGGTGAGCAGTTCTTC
CAISESSSGEQFF